This T cell receptor (beta chain) was sequenced during a study of blood T cell repertoires in COVID-19. For the study at large: In each case, the material was cDNA or gDNA derived from T cells, B-cell-depleted T cells, or PBMCs.

V was cut by 0 bases and J by 0 bases, with 6 bases left in between. The germline CDR1 and CDR2 sequences are SGHRS and YFSETQ. The CDR3 has 15 amino acids. As originally analysed: It was from reference gene primer amplification that nucleated cell counts were estimated. Sequencing was performed with immunoSEQ multiplex PCR; in TCRdb, only in-frame clones are kept and a portion is missing. V, J and clone size reflect that table, while D and trimming were determined from the DNA. This table has around 300,000 clones, 75% to 90% appearing once. The receptor was derived from a woman in her seventies with COVID-19, enrolled during active disease. Sequencing used peripheral blood. This chain uses TRBV5-1 with TRBJ2-2, with D possibly being TRBD1 (5 bases). CDR3 region: CASSLDRTNTGELFF. CDR3 in DNA: TGCGCCAGCAGCTTGGACAGGACGAACACCGGGGAGCTGTTTTTT.